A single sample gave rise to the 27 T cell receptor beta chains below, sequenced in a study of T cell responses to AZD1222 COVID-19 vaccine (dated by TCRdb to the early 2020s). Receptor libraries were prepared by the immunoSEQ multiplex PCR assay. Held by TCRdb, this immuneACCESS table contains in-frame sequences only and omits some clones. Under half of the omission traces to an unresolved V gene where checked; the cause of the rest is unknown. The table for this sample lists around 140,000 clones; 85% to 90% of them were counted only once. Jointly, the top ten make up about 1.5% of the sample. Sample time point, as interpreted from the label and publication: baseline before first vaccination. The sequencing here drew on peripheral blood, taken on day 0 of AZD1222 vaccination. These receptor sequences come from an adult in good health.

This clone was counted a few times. The CDR3 nucleotides read TGTGCCAGCGGGACAAGACTGAAACTGTTTTTT. Encoded protein: CASGTRLKLFF. This chain links TRBV12-3 or TRBV12-4 with TRBJ1-4, with a possible D match to TRBD1 (6 bases). Trimming removed 8 bases from V and 11 bases from J, with 12 bases in between. The length of the CDR3 is 11 residues.

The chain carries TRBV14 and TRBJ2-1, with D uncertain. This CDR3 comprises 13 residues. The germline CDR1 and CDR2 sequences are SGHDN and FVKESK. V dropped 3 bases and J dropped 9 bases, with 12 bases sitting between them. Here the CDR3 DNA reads TGTGCCAGCAGCCAGAATAGTTGGCGTGAGCAGTTCTTC. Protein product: CASSQNSWREQFF.

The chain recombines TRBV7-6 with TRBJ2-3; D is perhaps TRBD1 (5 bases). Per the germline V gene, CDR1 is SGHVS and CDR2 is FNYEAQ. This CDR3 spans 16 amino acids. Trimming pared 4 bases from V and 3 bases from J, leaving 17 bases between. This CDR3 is CASSSKLRDTTDTQYF. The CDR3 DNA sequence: TGTGCCAGCAGCTCGAAACTCAGGGATACGACAGATACGCAGTATTTT.

The CDR3 DNA reads TGTGCCAGCTCACAGACAGGGCTAAATGGCTACACCTTC. Its protein is CASSQTGLNGYTF. The chain links TRBV18 to TRBJ1-2; 7 nucleotides agree with TRBD1. CDR1 is KGHSH, CDR2 LQKENI, per germline. CDR3 size: 13 residues. Germline trimming cut 4 bases from V and 6 bases from J; bases unmatched to any gene: 5.

The CDR3 region has the DNA TGTGCCTGGAGCTCTAGGAACGAGCAGTACTTC. Amino acid sequence: CAWSSRNEQYF. The chain employs TRBV30 and TRBJ2-7; D unresolved. Deletions cut 3 bases from V and 5 bases from J, with 8 bases between. CDR1 is GTSNPN and CDR2 is SVGIG in the germline V gene (reference sequence). CDR3 length equals 11 residues. The full variable domain, in which reference TRBV30 and TRBJ2-7 provide the parts outside the CDR3, is SQTIHQWPATLVQPVGSPLSLECTVEGTSNPNLYWYRQAAGRGLQLLFYSVGIGQISSEVPQNLSASRPQDRQFILSSKKLLLSDSGFYLCAWSSRNEQYFGPGTRLTVT.

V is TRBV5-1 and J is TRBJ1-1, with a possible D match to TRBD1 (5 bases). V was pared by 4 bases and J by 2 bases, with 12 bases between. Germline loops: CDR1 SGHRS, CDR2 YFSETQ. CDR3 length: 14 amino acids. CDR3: CASSKGTSNTEAFF. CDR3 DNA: TGCGCCAGCAGCAAGGGGACTAGTAACACTGAAGCTTTCTTT.

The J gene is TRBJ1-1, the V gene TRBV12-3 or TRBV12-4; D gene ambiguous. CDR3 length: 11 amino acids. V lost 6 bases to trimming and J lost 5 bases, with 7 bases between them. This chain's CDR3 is CASSLGTEAFF. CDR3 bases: TGTGCCAGCAGCCTTGGGACTGAAGCTTTCTTT.

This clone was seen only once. The CDR3 nucleotides read TGTGCCAGCAGCCGGGCAGGGGCGATGACAGATACGCAGTATTTT. Its protein product is CASSRAGAMTDTQYF. This rearrangement joins TRBV3-1 (or the pseudogene TRBV3-2) to TRBJ2-3; D perhaps matches TRBD1 (6 bases). This CDR3 spans 15 amino acids. V was trimmed by 4 bases and J by 3 bases, leaving 14 bases between them. Germline values: CDR1 LGHDT, CDR2 YNNKEL (reference sequence).

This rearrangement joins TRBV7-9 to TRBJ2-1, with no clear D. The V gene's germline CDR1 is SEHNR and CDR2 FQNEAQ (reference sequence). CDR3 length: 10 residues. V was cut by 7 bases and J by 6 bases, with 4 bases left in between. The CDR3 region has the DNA TGTGCCAGCACGGGCAATGAGCAGTTCTTC. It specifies CASTGNEQFF.

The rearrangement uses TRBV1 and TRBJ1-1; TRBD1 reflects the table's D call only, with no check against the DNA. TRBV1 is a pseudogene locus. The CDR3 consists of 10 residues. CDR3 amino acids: CTYCRGQAFF. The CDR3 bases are TGCACCTACTGCAGGGGGCAAGCTTTCTTT.

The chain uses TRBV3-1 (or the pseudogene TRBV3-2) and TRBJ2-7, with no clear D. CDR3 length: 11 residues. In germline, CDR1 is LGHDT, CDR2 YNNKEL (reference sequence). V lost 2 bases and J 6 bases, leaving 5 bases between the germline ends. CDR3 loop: CASSQWGEQYF. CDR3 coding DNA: TGTGCCAGCAGCCAATGGGGCGAGCAGTACTTC.

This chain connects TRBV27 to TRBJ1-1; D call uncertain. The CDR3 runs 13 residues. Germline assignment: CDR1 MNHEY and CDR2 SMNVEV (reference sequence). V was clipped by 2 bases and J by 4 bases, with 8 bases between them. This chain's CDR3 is CASSLRSGTEAFF. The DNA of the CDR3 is TGTGCCAGCAGTTTACGGTCCGGCACTGAAGCTTTCTTT.

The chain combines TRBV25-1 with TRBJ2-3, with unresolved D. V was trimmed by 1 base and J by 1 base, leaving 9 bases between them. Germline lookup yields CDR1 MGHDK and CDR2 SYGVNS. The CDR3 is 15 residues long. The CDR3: CASSEFNRGTDTQYF. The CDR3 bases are TGTGCCAGCAGTGAATTTAATCGGGGCACAGATACGCAGTATTTT.

The DNA for the CDR3 is TGTGCCACCAGTGACCCGACAGGGGATGGCTACACCTTC. As protein: CATSDPTGDGYTF. The chain links TRBV24-1 to TRBJ1-2; 8 bases fit TRBD1. The CDR3 has 13 residues. Per the germline V gene, CDR1 is KGHDR and CDR2 is SFDVKD. V trimming: 4 bases; J trimming: 6 bases; junction bases outside the gene matches: 3.

CDR3 sequence reads: CASDRTGVSPLHF. The CDR3, as DNA: TGTGCCAGCGACAGGACAGGGGTTTCACCCCTCCACTTT. The chain couples TRBV6-5 to TRBJ1-6, with 9 bases matching TRBD1. The CDR3 runs 13 residues. V lost 8 bases, J lost 9 bases, and 5 bases stayed unmatched. Germline CDR1 is MNHEY and CDR2 is SVGAGI.

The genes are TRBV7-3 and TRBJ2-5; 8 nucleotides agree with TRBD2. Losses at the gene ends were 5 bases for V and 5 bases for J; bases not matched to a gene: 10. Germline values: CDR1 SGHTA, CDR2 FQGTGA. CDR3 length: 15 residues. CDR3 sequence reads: CASSPTGGLWETQYF. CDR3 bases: TGTGCCAGCAGCCCGACGGGGGGGCTCTGGGAGACCCAGTACTTC.

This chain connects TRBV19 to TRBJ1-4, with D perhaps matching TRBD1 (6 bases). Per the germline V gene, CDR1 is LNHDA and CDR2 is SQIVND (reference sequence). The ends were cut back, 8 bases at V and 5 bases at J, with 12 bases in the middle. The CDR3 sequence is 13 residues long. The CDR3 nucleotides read TGTGCCAGTTTGGGGGCAGTCAATGAAAAACTGTTTTTT. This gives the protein CASLGAVNEKLFF.

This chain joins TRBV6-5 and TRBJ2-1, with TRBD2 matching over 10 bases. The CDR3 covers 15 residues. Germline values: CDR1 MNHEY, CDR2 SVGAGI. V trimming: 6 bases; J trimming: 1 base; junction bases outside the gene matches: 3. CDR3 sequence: CASSRSGRSYNEQFF. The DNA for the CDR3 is TGTGCCAGCAGCCGTAGCGGGAGGTCCTACAATGAGCAGTTCTTC.

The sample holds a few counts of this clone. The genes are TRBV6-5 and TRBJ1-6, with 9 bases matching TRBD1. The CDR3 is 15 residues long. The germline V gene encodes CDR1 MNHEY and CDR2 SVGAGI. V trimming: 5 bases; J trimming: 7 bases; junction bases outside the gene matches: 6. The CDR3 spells CASSPPGQGNSPLHF. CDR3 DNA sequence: TGTGCCAGCAGTCCACCGGGACAGGGAAATTCACCCCTCCACTTT.

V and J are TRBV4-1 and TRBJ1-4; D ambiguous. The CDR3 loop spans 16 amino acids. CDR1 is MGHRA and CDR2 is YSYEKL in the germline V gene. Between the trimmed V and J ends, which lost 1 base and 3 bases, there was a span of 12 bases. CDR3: CASSQGGPLANEKLFF. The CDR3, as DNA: TGCGCCAGCAGCCAAGGCGGGCCGTTGGCTAATGAAAAACTGTTTTTT.

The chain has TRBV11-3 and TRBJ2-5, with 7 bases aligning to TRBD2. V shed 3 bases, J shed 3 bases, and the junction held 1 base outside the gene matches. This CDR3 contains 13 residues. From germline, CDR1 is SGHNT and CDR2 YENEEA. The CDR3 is CASSFGGKETQYF. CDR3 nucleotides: TGTGCCAGCAGCTTCGGGGGGAAAGAGACCCAGTACTTC.

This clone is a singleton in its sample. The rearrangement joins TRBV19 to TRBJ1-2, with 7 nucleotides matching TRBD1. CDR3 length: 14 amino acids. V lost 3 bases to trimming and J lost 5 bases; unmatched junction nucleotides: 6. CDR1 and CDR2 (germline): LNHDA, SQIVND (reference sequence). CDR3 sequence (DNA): TGTGCCAGTAGTATTTTGGGACAGATTTATGGCTACACCTTC. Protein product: CASSILGQIYGYTF.

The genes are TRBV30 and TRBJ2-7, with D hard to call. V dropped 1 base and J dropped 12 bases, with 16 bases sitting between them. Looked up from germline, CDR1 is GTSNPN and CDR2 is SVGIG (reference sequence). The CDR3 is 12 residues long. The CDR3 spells CAWSDSPGHPYF. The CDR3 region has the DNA TGTGCCTGGAGTGACTCTCCGGGCCACCCGTACTTC.

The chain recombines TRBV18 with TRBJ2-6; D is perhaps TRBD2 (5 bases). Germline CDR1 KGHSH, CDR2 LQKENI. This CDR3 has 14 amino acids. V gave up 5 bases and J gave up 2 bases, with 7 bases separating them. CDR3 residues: CASSEGTGANVLTF. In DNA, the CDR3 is TGTGCCAGCTCAGAGGGAACTGGGGCCAACGTCCTGACTTTC.

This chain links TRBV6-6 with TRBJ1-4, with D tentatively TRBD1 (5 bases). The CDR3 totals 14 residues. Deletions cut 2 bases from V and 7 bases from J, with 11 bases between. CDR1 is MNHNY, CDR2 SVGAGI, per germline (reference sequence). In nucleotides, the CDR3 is TGTGCCAGCAGTTACGGGGGAGTGGGTGAAAAACTGTTTTTT. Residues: CASSYGGVGEKLFF.

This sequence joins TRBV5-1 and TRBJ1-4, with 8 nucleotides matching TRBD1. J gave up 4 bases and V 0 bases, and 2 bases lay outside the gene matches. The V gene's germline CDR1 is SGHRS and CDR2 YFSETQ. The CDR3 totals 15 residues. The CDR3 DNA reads TGCGCCAGCAGCTTGGCCGGACAGGGTAATGAAAAACTGTTTTTT. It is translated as CASSLAGQGNEKLFF.

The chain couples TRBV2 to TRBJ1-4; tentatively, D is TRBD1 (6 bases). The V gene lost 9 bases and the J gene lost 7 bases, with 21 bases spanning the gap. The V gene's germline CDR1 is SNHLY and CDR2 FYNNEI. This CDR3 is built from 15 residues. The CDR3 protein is CARRNTGSRREKLFF. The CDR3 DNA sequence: TGTGCCAGGAGAAATACAGGGTCGAGACGTGAAAAACTGTTTTTT.